This T cell receptor (beta chain) was sequenced during a study of blood T cell repertoires in COVID-19. The overall study: There were acute and convalescent COVID-19 samples, and they came from the United States, Italy and Spain.

The CDR3 length is 15 residues. Germline trimming cut 2 bases from V and 6 bases from J; bases unmatched to any gene: 9. In the original analysis: Reference gene primer amplification yielded estimated nucleated cell counts. Libraries were prepared by immunoSEQ multiplex PCR; TCRdb keeps only in-frame clonotypes and omits some of them. V, J and clone size were drawn from that table, and D and trimming were deduced from the DNA. The sample includes approximately 150,000 clones, about 87% of them seen just once. V is TRBV23-1 and J is TRBJ1-1; 7 positions match TRBD1. TRBV23-1 is annotated as an ORF whose role is uncertain. Sequencing was done on a sample of PBMCs or T cells enriched from blood (not recorded which). This receptor was taken from a man in his sixties who had recovered from COVID-19. The CDR3 loop is CASSQRTGEWSEAFF. The CDR3 bases are TGCGCCAGCAGTCAACGCACAGGGGAGTGGTCTGAAGCTTTCTTT.